Presented here are 14 T cell receptor beta chains from one specimen sequenced in a study of regulatory T cells in long-lasting Graves disease. Regarding time point: newly diagnosed GD, antithyroid drugs for less than 3 months. The authors made the TCR library using RNA they extracted from PBMCs. In building TCR beta libraries, iRepertoire HTBI primers were used together with Arm-PCR of CDR3 regions. TCRdb analysed the multiplex PCR reads with MiXCR anew, one entry per CDR3 protein. The data contain some 250,000 distinct CDR3 sequences, roughly 18% of them singletons. The sample was also reused in another study, on T cells in Graves' hyperthyroidism and ophthalmopathy.

Sample: peripheral blood mononuclear cells (PBMCs), taken at new diagnosis, from a patient treated with antithyroid drugs. All receptors derive from a woman aged 25 to 39 with Graves disease.

This clonotype has ten or more counts. The chain uses TRBV6-1 and TRBJ1-2; the D gene is possibly TRBD1 (5 bases). The V and J ends lost 7 bases and 0 bases respectively, with 12 bases between them. CDR1 and CDR2 from the germline V gene are MNHNS and SASEGT. The CDR3 totals 14 residues. The CDR3 nucleotides are TGTGCCAGCAAACTAGGACAAGCTAACTATGGCTACACCTTC. Translating gives CASKLGQANYGYTF.

This clonotype was observed at least ten times. The V and J genes are TRBV7-8 and TRBJ2-7, with TRBD2 identical over 9 bases. The germline V gene encodes CDR1 SGHVS and CDR2 FQNEAQ. The V and J ends lost 4 bases and 12 bases, in that order; junction bases with no gene match: 13. The CDR3 length is 14 residues. The chain's CDR3 is CASSSHAGTSNRYF. DNA of the CDR3: TGTGCCAGCAGCTCGCACGCCGGGACTAGCAATAGGTACTTC. Variable domain in full (rest from reference TRBV7-8 and TRBJ2-7): GAGVSQSPRYKVAKRGQDVALRCDPISGHVSLFWYQQALGQGPEFLTYFQNEAQLDKSGLPSDRFFAERPEGSVSTLKIQRTQQEDSAVYLCASSSHAGTSNRYFGPGTRLTVT.

This clonotype was recorded at least ten times. V is TRBV12-3 or TRBV12-4 and J is TRBJ1-4; TRBD1 might be the D (5 bases). The CDR3 contains 14 residues. Trimming removed 5 bases at V and 8 bases at J, with 15 bases between. CDR3 sequence reads: CASSVFVGGEKLFF. CDR3 DNA: TGTGCCAGCAGTGTCTTTGTTGGGGGAGAAAAACTGTTTTTT.

This clonotype was counted at least ten times. The rearrangement uses TRBV9 and TRBJ2-2; D may be TRBD1 (5 bases). CDR3 length: 14 amino acids. Germline V gives CDR1 SGDLS, CDR2 YYNGEE. V gave up 0 bases and J gave up 6 bases, with 9 bases separating them. The chain's CDR3 is CASSVARAAGELFF. CDR3 bases: TGTGCCAGCAGCGTAGCCAGGGCTGCCGGGGAGCTGTTTTTT.

The chain links TRBV28 to TRBJ2-7, with D maybe TRBD1 (6 bases). In germline, CDR1 is MDHEN, CDR2 SYDVKM. This CDR3 contains 13 residues. Trimming pared 2 bases from V and 5 bases from J, leaving 10 bases between. This CDR3 is CASSLGSGDEQYF. The DNA of the CDR3 is TGTGCCAGCAGTTTAGGTTCAGGGGACGAGCAGTACTTC.

This clonotype was picked up many times. The rearrangement links TRBV6-1 to TRBJ1-2; D is unclear. The length of the CDR3 is 12 residues. V lost 6 bases and J 4 bases, leaving 9 bases between the germline ends. The germline V gene encodes CDR1 MNHNS and CDR2 SASEGT. In DNA form, the CDR3 reads TGTGCCAGCAGCCCCGATTTCTATGGCTACACCTTC. It specifies CASSPDFYGYTF.

This clonotype was seen at least ten times. J is TRBJ2-3 and V is TRBV27; 10 positions match TRBD2. The ends lost 1 base at V and 0 bases at J; junction bases unmatched: 4. Germline V CDR1 and CDR2: MNHEY, SMNVEV (reference sequence). The CDR3 totals 17 residues. The CDR3 coding sequence is TGTGCCAGCAGTTTATTTAGCGGGGGGTTTAGCACAGATACGCAGTATTTT. Amino acid sequence: CASSLFSGGFSTDTQYF.

This clonotype appeared a few times. A much bigger clone sits one base away, suggesting this may be a read error. J is TRBJ1-2 and V is TRBV19, with D possibly matching TRBD1 (5 bases). The germline V gene encodes CDR1 LNHDA and CDR2 SQIVND (reference sequence). The CDR3 is made up of 18 amino acids. The DNA for the CDR3 is TGTGCCAGTAGTGGGGTAGGTTCCTCGGGACCGAAGTTCTATGGCGACACCTTC. Its translation is CASSGVGSSGPKFYGDTF. Based on the CDR3 plus reference TRBV19 and TRBJ1-2, the full variable domain is DGGITQSPKYLFRKEGQNVTLSCEQNLNHDAMYWYRQDPGQGLRLIYYSQIVNDFQKGDIAEGYSVSREKKESFPLTVTSAQKNPTAFYLCASSGVGSSGPKFYGDTFGSGTRLTVV.

The chain employs TRBV3-1 and TRBJ2-7; D may correspond to TRBD1 or TRBD2 (6 bases each). Looked up from germline, CDR1 is LGHDT and CDR2 is YNNKEL (reference sequence). Trimming left V 1 base short and J 5 bases short, with 18 bases between. The length of the CDR3 is 16 residues. This chain's CDR3 is CASSQVSWGARDEQYF. DNA for the CDR3: TGTGCCAGCAGCCAAGTCAGTTGGGGGGCGAGAGACGAGCAGTACTTC.

This clonotype was seen ten or more times. J is TRBJ1-1 and V is TRBV28; D call uncertain. CDR1 MDHEN and CDR2 SYDVKM come from the germline V gene. This CDR3 contains 11 residues. Deletions cut 2 bases from V and 11 bases from J, with 9 bases between. The CDR3 protein is CASSLIREAFF. The CDR3 DNA reads as TGTGCCAGCAGTTTAATTCGAGAGGCTTTCTTT. The whole variable domain, filled in from reference TRBV28 and TRBJ1-1, reads DVKVTQSSRYLVKRTGEKVFLECVQDMDHENMFWYRQDPGLGLRLIYFSYDVKMKEKGDIPEGYSVSREKKERFSLILESASTNQTSMYLCASSLIREAFFGQGTRLTVV.

This clonotype appeared many times. This chain links TRBV4-1 with TRBJ2-3, with 7 bases aligning to TRBD1. V lost 6 bases and J lost 4; bases outside the gene matches: 16. CDR1 is MGHRA and CDR2 is YSYEKL in the germline V gene. The length of the CDR3 is 17 residues. The CDR3 region is CASRRTGTALGADTQYF. For the CDR3, the DNA is TGCGCCAGCAGGCGGACCGGGACAGCCCTCGGCGCAGATACGCAGTATTTT.

The V and J genes are TRBV6-2 or TRBV6-3 and TRBJ1-5; D is possibly TRBD1 (5 bases). CDR1 is MNHEY, CDR2 SVGEGT, per germline. Deletions cut 5 bases from V and 4 bases from J, with 15 bases between. This CDR3 contains 15 residues. The CDR3 DNA follows: TGTGCCAGCAGTGAAGGGGCCGGGGGAAATCAGCCCCAGCATTTT. It codes for CASSEGAGGNQPQHF.

Ten or more counts support this clonotype. The genes are TRBV12-3 or TRBV12-4 and TRBJ1-3; weak D call: TRBD1 (5 bases). With 5 bases removed from V and 1 base from J, the gap between germline ends came to 9 bases. This CDR3 contains 14 residues. The CDR3 loop is CASSRRGSGNTIYF. CDR3 coding DNA: TGTGCCAGCAGTCGCCGGGGGTCTGGAAACACCATATATTTT.

Comments on this clonotype: It may be a read error: a sequence one base away is much more abundant. V usage is TRBV6-1 and J usage is TRBJ1-2, with TRBD1 as a possible D gene (6 bases). V lost 7 bases to trimming and J lost 5 bases, with 14 bases between them. From germline, CDR1 is MNHNS and CDR2 SASEGT. The CDR3 has 13 amino acids. The CDR3 DNA reads as TGTGCCAGCAAACGACAGGATGCTTATGGCTACACCTTC. Residues: CASKRQDAYGYTF.